This TCR beta chain was documented in a study of Graves' ophthalmopathy and Graves' hyperthyroidism listed by TCRdb under 2018. Some background on the complete study: A patient counted as having stable hyperthyroidism if there was no progression to ophthalmopathy within 18 months of follow-up. The study used TCR beta repertoire signatures to distinguish Graves' ophthalmopathy from Graves' hyperthyroidism and to predict progression to ophthalmopathy. In total, approximately 130 blood samples were TCR-sequenced: fewer than 50 ophthalmopathy, about 75 hyperthyroidism and approximately 17 hyperthyroidism-to-ophthalmopathy patients. To explore V-J signatures that distinguish ophthalmopathy from hyperthyroidism, a discovery set of 100 patients was enrolled, made up of around 40 with ophthalmopathy and 57 with stable hyperthyroidism. For independent validation, a separate cohort was made up of approximately 19 hyperthyroidism patients plus 17 patients who later progressed from hyperthyroidism to ophthalmopathy. In 6 or 7 hyperthyroidism patients, T-cell repertoires of thyroid tissue and blood were compared. Following sample collection, hyperthyroidism patients were given methimazole at a starting dose of 30 mg daily, and ophthalmopathy patients were given high-dose intravenous methylprednisolone.

For repertoire sequencing, the TCR beta CDR3 regions were amplified from RNA transcripts. A first-round RT-PCR used HTBI primers with the Qiagen OneStep RT-PCR kit, followed by a second-round multiplex PCR, size selection and purification. Sequencing of the libraries was carried out on an Illumina HiSeq2000 in paired-end mode with 100 bp reads. The source study handled its data this way. SOAPnuke was used for read processing, and reads with adapters, uncalled bases, a mean Phred below 15, or no exact constant-primer or identifier match were discarded. COPE v1.2.5 was used to merge high-quality paired reads. Clonotypes were defined as unique nucleotide sequences and were aligned to IMGT TRB V, D and J references using MiTCR v1.1. Analysis was restricted to V-J combinations with a frequency above 0.0001, which covered roughly 99% of repertoires. For each V-J combination, a TCR clonal expansion and chaos score was defined as the ratio of F50 clonal expansion to chaos observed in the TCRdist matrix. Welch's t-statistics and random forest were used to reduce the features to about twelve V-J combinations, which were then used as input to a naive Bayes classifier. The Morisita-Horn index was used to measure how similar the thyroid and blood repertoires were. TCRdb reran the public reads through fastp at Q25 and MiXCR, keeping productive beta chains. Each CDR3 protein gets just one entry, which takes the most common genes and DNA from the rows behind it. TCRdb, not the authors, supplied the V and J calls. A total of around 1,200,000 distinct CDR3 sequences appear in this sample, roughly two fifths of them only once. The ten most abundant clones make up around 10% of the sample.

Via the germline V gene, CDR1 is ENHRY and CDR2 SYGVKD. Counted from cysteine to phenylalanine, this CDR3 has 13 amino acids. Here the CDR3 DNA is all that survives: 39 bases in frame from base 1. A distance of 24 bases separates the germline ends of V and J, which lose 10 bases and 12 bases respectively. Patients with hyperthyroidism were aged 18 to 65 years, had been newly diagnosed, and had a disease duration of less than 2 months. Patients were excluded if they had other autoimmune diseases, uncontrolled infections, pregnancy or lactation. Diagnosis was based on clinical symptoms, serum thyroxine, TRAb, thyroid ultrasound and orbital computed tomography. Total RNA was extracted with Trizol reagent and quality-checked on an Agilent 2100 Bioanalyzer. The research as a whole found: In validation, the model predicted ophthalmopathy progression with about 71% sensitivity and less than 80% specificity; some twelve predicted patients were CT-confirmed with GO in a median of roughly 6.8 months. No statistical method was used to predetermine the sample size, and group allocation was not hidden from the investigators. Ophthalmopathy was separated from stable hyperthyroidism by the 13-signature model with 85% to 90% sensitivity and 81% to 83% specificity in cross-validation and with 80%/75% in the test set. Among expanded thyroid clonotypes with frequency above 0.001, most also showed up in blood, which suggests that blood repertoires may reflect the thyroid immune response.

To note about this clonotype: Its recognized antigen is unknown. Base-call qualities are not available, and no considerably larger clone is one nucleotide away.

This receptor chain uses TRBV10-3 and TRBJ1-2, with the D gene call left open. What was sequenced was peripheral blood or thyroid tissue (not recorded which). This clonotype was sampled from an adult man with Graves' hyperthyroidism. The CDR3 reads as follows: CATTPGNHSGNTF. The base sequence is TGTGCCACCACTCCGGGTAACCACTCTGGAAACACCTTC.